The sequence of this T cell receptor beta chain was determined in a study of post-analysis software for immune sequencing data. TCR beta libraries were prepared from cDNA with unique molecular identifiers. T cells, roughly 0.9 to 11 million of them, yielded around 460,000 cDNA molecules. TCRdb ran MiXCR on the PCR reads and lists one entry per CDR3 protein. The sample lists roughly 430,000 distinct CDR3 sequences; roughly 40% were seen once. Notes on the study in general: Compared with controls, patients had more of about 5 TRBV segments, including TRBV5-6, TRBV5-1 and TRBV20-1. There was significantly lower normalized Chao1 diversity in multiple sclerosis patients than in controls.

CDR1 is ENHRY and CDR2 is SYGVKD in the germline V gene. The CDR3 covers 14 residues. The V gene end was trimmed by 7 bases and the J gene end by 5 bases; junction bases not matched to a gene: 10. Notes on this clonotype: Antigen: not known.

This TCR was sampled from a girl aged 2 to 10 with multiple sclerosis. The sequenced material came from blood. This chain uses TRBV10-3 with TRBJ2-5; TRBD1 agrees at 7 bases. DNA for the CDR3: TGTGCCATCAATAGACAGGGCGAAGGGGAGACCCAGTACTTC. Translating gives CAINRQGEGETQYF.